This T cell receptor beta chain is from a study of tumor-infiltrating lymphocytes in primary liver carcinoma. Study information: Sample counts of productive TCRbeta reads spanned roughly 3.5 to 8 million; these counts were similar across tissue types.

Concerning this clonotype itself: Its specificity is unknown. Compared with germline, one end of the junction differs, possibly owing to a read error.

Study-level results: Tumor samples exhibited a significantly greater top-250-clone fraction than blood samples (p = 0.039). Tumor region pairs overlapped more than did tumor-adjacent and tumor-blood pairs.

Reverse transcription of 500 to 650 ng total RNA with a constant-region primer produced TCR beta cDNA. ARM-PCR, slightly modified, supplied the TCR beta libraries through three nested multiplex PCR rounds. TCRdb fed the multiplex PCR reads into MiXCR, producing one record per CDR3 protein. The repertoire holds 35,000 to 40,000 distinct CDR3 sequences, with roughly 74% as singletons. Co-extracted RNA and DNA came from roughly 21-30 mg of unsorted bulk tissue. Sequencing input: tumor-adjacent normal liver tissue. The clonotype comes from a man aged 40-50 years with primary liver carcinoma and hepatitis B virus infection.

The CDR3 region has the DNA TGCGCCGGCAGCTCGACGAGACTAGCTGAGCAGTTCTTC. This encodes CAGSSTRLAEQFF. The chain is built from TRBV5-1 and TRBJ2-1; TRBD2 agrees at 7 bases. The CDR3 runs 13 residues. From germline, CDR1 is SGHRS and CDR2 YFSETQ.